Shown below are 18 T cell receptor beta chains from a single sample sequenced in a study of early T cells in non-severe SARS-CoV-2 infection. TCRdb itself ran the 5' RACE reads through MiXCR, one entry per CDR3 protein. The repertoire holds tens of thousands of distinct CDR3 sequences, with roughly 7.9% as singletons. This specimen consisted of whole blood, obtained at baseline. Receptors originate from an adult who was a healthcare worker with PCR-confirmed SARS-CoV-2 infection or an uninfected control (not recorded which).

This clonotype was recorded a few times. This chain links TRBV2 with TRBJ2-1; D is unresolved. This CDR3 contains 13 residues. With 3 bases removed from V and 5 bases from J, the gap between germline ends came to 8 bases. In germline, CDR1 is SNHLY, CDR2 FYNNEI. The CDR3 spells CASSEPFDNEQFF. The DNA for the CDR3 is TGTGCCAGCAGTGAGCCCTTCGACAATGAGCAGTTCTTC.

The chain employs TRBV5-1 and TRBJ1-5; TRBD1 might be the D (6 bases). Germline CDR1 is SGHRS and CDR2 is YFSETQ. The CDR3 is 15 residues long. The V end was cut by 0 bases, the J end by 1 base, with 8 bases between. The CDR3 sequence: CASSLAGASNQPQHF. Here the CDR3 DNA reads TGCGCCAGCAGCTTGGCAGGGGCCAGCAATCAGCCCCAGCATTTT. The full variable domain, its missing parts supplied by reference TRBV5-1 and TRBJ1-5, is KAGVTQTPRYLIKTRGQQVTLSCSPISGHRSVSWYQQTPGQGLQFLFEYFSETQRNKGNFPGRFSGRQFSNSRSEMNVSTLELGDSALYLCASSLAGASNQPQHFGDGTRLSIL.

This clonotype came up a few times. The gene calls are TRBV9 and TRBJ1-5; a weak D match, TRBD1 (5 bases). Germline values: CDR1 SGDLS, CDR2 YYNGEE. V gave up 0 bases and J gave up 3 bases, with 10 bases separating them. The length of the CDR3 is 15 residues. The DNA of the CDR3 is TGTGCCAGCAGCGTAGGAGGGGTAACCAATCAGCCCCAGCATTTT. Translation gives CASSVGGVTNQPQHF.

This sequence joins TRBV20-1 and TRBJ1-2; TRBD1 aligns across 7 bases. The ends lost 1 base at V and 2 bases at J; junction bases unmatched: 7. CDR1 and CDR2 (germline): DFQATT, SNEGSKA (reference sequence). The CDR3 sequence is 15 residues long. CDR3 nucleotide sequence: TGCAGTGCTAGAGGTGGACAGGAAGGGAACTATGGCTACACCTTC. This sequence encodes CSARGGQEGNYGYTF.

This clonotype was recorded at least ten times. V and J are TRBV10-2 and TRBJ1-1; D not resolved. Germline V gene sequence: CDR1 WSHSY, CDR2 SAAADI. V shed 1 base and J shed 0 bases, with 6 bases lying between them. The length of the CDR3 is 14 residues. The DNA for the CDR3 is TGCGCCAGCAGTGAGTTCAGCATGAACACTGAAGCTTTCTTT. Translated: CASSEFSMNTEAFF.

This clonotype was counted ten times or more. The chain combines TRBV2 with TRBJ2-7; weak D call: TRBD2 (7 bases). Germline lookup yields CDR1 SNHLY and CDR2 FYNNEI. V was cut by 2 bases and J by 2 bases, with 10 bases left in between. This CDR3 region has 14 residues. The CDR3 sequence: CASSERRGPYEQYF. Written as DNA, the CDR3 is TGTGCCAGCAGTGAACGGCGGGGGCCCTACGAGCAGTACTTC.

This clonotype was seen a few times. DNA of the CDR3: TGCGCCAGTTCAAAGACAGTTCTGAACTATGGCTACACCTTC. Protein product: CASSKTVLNYGYTF. The V call is TRBV4-1, the J call TRBJ1-2, with D perhaps TRBD1 (5 bases). Trimming pared 9 bases from V and 2 bases from J, leaving 16 bases between. Germline CDR1 is MGHRA and CDR2 is YSYEKL. There are 14 residues in the CDR3.

The CDR3 region is CASSPKRGGRNEQFF. The CDR3, as DNA: TGTGCCAGCAGTCCTAAGCGGGGGGGCCGAAATGAGCAGTTCTTC. J is TRBJ2-1 and V is TRBV28; the match to TRBD2 covers 10 bases. The V gene's germline CDR1 is MDHEN and CDR2 SYDVKM. This CDR3 region has 15 residues. Trimming took 5 bases from V and 7 from J; bases not matched to a gene: 8.

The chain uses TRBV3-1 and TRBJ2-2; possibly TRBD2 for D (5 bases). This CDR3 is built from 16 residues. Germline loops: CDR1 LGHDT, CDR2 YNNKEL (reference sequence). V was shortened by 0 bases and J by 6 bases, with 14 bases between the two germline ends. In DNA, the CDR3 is TGTGCCAGCAGCCAAGATCGGGGTAGCTACGCCGGGGAGCTGTTTTTT. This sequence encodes CASSQDRGSYAGELFF.

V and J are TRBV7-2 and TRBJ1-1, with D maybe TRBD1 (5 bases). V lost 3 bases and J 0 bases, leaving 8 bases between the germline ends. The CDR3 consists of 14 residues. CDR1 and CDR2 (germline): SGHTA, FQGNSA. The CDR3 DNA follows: TGTGCCAGCAGCTTTTCCAGGGTGAACACTGAAGCTTTCTTT. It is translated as CASSFSRVNTEAFF.

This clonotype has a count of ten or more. The CDR3 coding sequence is TGTGCCAGCAGTGGTCTGATGTCCGGACCCCCATACAATGAGCAGTTCTTC. It encodes CASSGLMSGPPYNEQFF. The J gene is TRBJ2-1, the V gene TRBV6-5, with no clear D. Germline lookup yields CDR1 MNHEY and CDR2 SVGAGI. The V end was cut by 5 bases, the J end by 4 bases, with 21 bases between. The CDR3 has 17 amino acids.

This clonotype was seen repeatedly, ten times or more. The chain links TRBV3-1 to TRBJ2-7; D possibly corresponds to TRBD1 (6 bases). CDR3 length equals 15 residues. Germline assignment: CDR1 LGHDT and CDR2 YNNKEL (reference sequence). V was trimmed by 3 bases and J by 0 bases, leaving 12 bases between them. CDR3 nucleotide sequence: TGTGCCAGCAGCCACGTCCGGGACAACTCCTACGAGCAGTACTTC. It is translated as CASSHVRDNSYEQYF.

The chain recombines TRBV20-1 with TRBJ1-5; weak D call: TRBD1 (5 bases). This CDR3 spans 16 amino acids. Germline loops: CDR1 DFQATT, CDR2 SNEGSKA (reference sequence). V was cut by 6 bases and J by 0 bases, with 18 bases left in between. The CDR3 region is CSATERDLYSNQPQHF. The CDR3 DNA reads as TGCAGTGCAACCGAGCGGGACCTATATAGCAATCAGCCCCAGCATTTT.

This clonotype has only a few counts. The CDR3 loop reads CASSFGAPQENTEAFF. In nucleotides, the CDR3 is TGTGCCAGCAGCTTTGGGGCGCCCCAAGAGAACACTGAAGCTTTCTTT. The rearrangement joins TRBV5-4 to TRBJ1-1, with D perhaps matching TRBD1 (5 bases). From germline, CDR1 is SGHNT and CDR2 YYREEE (reference sequence). V lost 2 bases and J 1 base, leaving 15 bases between the germline ends. The CDR3 has 16 residues.

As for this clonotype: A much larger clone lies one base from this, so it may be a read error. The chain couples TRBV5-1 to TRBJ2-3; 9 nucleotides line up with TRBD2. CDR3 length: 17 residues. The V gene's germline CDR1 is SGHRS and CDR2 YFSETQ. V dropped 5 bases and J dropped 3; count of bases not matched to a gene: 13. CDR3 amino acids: CASSHEPGLARTDTQYF. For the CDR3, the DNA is TGCGCCAGCAGTCATGAGCCGGGACTAGCAAGGACAGATACGCAGTATTTT.

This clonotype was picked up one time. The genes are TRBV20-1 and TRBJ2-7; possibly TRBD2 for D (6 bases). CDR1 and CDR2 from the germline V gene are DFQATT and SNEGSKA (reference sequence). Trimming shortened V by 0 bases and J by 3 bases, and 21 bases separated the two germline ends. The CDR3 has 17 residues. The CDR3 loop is CSARDPNRLGRGYEQYF. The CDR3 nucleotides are TGCAGTGCTAGAGATCCCAACAGACTAGGGCGGGGCTACGAGCAGTACTTC.

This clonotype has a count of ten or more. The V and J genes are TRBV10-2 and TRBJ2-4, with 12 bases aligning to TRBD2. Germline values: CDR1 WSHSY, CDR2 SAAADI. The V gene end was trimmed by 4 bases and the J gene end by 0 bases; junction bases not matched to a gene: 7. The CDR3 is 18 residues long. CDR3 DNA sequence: TGCGCCAGCAGTGCCCGACTAGCGGGGGACCTAGCCAAAAACATTCAGTACTTC. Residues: CASSARLAGDLAKNIQYF.

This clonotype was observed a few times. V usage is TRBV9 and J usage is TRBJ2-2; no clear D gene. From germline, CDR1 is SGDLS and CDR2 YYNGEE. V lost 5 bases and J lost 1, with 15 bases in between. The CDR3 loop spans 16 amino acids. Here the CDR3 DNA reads TGTGCCAGCAGTTCAAGTGTTCTTTTGAACACCGGGGAGCTGTTTTTT. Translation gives CASSSSVLLNTGELFF.